This entry describes one T cell receptor beta chain. The antigen is not known. The data stem from a study of cytomegalovirus exposure and HLA in healthy donors. Study observations and caveats: As immune exposure information, only CMV serostatus was available. In a later analysis, the majority of CMV-associated beta chains seemingly showed HLA restriction. Presence/absence comparisons presumed near-even sequencing depth among donors.

PCR involved 60 Vbeta and 13 Jbeta primers. The table came from immunoSEQ multiplex PCR; TCRdb's copy has only in-frame clones and leaves some out. This listing includes some 150,000 clones. The specimen sequenced was PBMCs. The TCR was taken from a woman in her late teens or twenties in good health and CMV-seropositive.

CDR3 nucleotide sequence: TGTGCCAGCAGCTTAGGCCCCGCGGGGGGTTCCTACGAGCAGTACTTC. Translation gives CASSLGPAGGSYEQYF. The J gene is TRBJ2-7, the V gene TRBV7-8, with TRBD2 identical over 8 bases. This CDR3 comprises 16 residues. V lost 1 base and J lost 1; bases outside the gene matches: 6. Germline CDR1 SGHVS, CDR2 FQNEAQ.